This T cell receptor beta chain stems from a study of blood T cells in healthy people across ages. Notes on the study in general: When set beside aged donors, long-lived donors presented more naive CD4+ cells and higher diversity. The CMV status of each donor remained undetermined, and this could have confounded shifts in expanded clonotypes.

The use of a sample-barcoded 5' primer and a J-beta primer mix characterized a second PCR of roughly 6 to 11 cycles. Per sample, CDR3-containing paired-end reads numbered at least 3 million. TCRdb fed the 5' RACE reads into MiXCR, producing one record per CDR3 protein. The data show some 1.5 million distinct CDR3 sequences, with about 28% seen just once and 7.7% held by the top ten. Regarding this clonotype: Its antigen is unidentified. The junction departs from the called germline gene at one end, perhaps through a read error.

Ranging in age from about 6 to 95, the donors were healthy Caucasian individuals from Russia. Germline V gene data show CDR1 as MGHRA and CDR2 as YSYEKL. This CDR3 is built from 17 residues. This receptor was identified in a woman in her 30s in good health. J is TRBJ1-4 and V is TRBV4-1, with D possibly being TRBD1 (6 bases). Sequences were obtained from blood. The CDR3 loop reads CASSQDPTGAGNEKRFF. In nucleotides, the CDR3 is TGCGCCAGCAGCCAAGACCCCACGGGGGCTGGGAATGAAAAACGGTTTTTT.